This T cell receptor beta chain was recovered during a study of blood T cell repertoires in COVID-19. In the authors' workflow: Reference gene primer amplification yielded estimated nucleated cell counts. Measured with immunoSEQ multiplex PCR; TCRdb has only the in-frame clones, and not every one. V and J calls and clone size follow that table, whereas D and trimming were derived from the DNA. Of approximately 220,000 clones in the sample, around 90% were seen once. Enrolled through a virtual design, the participants were between about 18 and 89 years of age and came from under 25 US areas. This receptor was obtained from a woman younger than 45 with acute COVID-19. The sequencing sample was made of PBMCs or T cells enriched from blood (not recorded which).

The CDR3 DNA reads TGTGCCAGCAGCCTGACTAGCGGCCTCTACGAGCAGTACTTC. Translation gives CASSLTSGLYEQYF. The chain joins TRBV7-2 to TRBJ2-7, with 9 bases fitting TRBD2. The CDR3 has 14 amino acids. CDR1 SGHTA and CDR2 FQGNSA come from the germline V gene. V shed 5 bases, J shed 3 bases, and the junction held 5 bases outside the gene matches.